This TCR beta chain is drawn from a study of blood T cell repertoires in COVID-19. Data came from immunoSEQ multiplex PCR; TCRdb stores just in-frame clones and leaves some out. The sample has around 160,000 clones, around nine tenths seen once. CDR1 and CDR2 (germline): GTSNPN, SVGIG (reference sequence). The CDR3 has 14 residues. The V end was cut by 4 bases, the J end by 9 bases, with 19 bases between. The receptor comes from a man aged 55-75 years with active or convalescent COVID-19. The chain uses TRBV30 and TRBJ2-1, with TRBD1 as a possible D gene (6 bases). The sequenced sample was peripheral blood. The DNA for the CDR3 is TGTGCCTGGACCCGCCAAATTGGACAGAGTGAGCAGTTCTTC. It encodes CAWTRQIGQSEQFF.